The next 22 T cell receptor beta chains were all read from a single sample in a study of blood T cell repertoires in COVID-19. The method was immunoSEQ multiplex PCR; TCRdb's version includes in-frame clones alone and lacks a portion of them. Of 150,000 to 200,000 clones listed, 80% to 90% are singletons. Material for sequencing was peripheral blood. These receptors originate from a man aged 35-49 years with active or convalescent COVID-19.

The chain is built from TRBV6-1 and TRBJ1-1; 10 bases align to TRBD1. Trimming cost V 3 bases and J 6 bases; bases outside gene matches: 7. CDR1 and CDR2 (germline): MNHNS, SASEGT. The CDR3 totals 15 residues. CDR3 region: CASSERQGAGAEAFF. For the CDR3, the DNA is TGTGCCAGCAGTGAGAGACAGGGGGCTGGCGCTGAAGCTTTCTTT.

The chain joins TRBV29-1 to TRBJ2-1; D possibly corresponds to TRBD1 (6 bases). Germline CDR1 is SQVTM and CDR2 is ANQGSEA. V shed 4 bases and J shed 4 bases, with 20 bases lying between them. CDR3 length: 16 amino acids. The CDR3 DNA reads TGCAGCGTTGCCCCCGCCATGGGGGCTAATTACAATGAGCAGTTCTTC. Translation: CSVAPAMGANYNEQFF.

This clone has a single count. V usage is TRBV29-1 and J usage is TRBJ2-7, with a tentative D call TRBD1 (5 bases). The CDR3 has 13 residues. Between the trimmed V and J ends, which lost 6 bases and 2 bases, there was a span of 14 bases. Germline-derived CDR1 and CDR2 are SQVTM and ANQGSEA. The CDR3 sequence: CSVQGVIAYEQYF. The CDR3 DNA follows: TGCAGCGTACAAGGGGTTATAGCCTACGAGCAGTACTTC.

On this clone itself: One base away lies a much larger clone, so this may be a sequencing read error. The chain joins TRBV6-4 to TRBJ2-3; 9 bases are a match to TRBD2. V dropped 4 bases and J dropped 2; count of bases not matched to a gene: 1. The CDR3 is made up of 14 amino acids. Germline V gene sequence: CDR1 MRHNA, CDR2 SNTAGT. This CDR3 reads CASSGGGATDTQYF. The DNA for the CDR3 is TGTGCCAGCAGTGGCGGGGGGGCCACAGATACGCAGTATTTT.

This clone was seen once. The rearrangement links TRBV5-8 to TRBJ1-4; D not resolved. The CDR3 is made up of 15 amino acids. Trimming shortened V by 0 bases and J by 4 bases, and 10 bases separated the two germline ends. Germline V lookup: CDR1 SGHTS, CDR2 YDEGEE. CDR3 bases: TGTGCCAGCAGCTTGGCGGGTAGGAGTAATGAAAAACTGTTTTTT. The encoded protein is CASSLAGRSNEKLFF.

Only a few counts were recorded for this clone. CDR3 in DNA: TGTGCCAGCAGTTTGGGCAGACGAGAAATTAGCAATCAGCCCCAGCATTTT. This codes for CASSLGRREISNQPQHF. The chain links TRBV28 to TRBJ1-5, with D hard to call. The germline V gene has CDR1 MDHEN and CDR2 SYDVKM. Trimming took off 3 bases at V and 0 bases at J, with 15 bases between the two ends. CDR3 size: 17 residues.

Notes on this clone: The sample carries other DNA sequences with the same CDR3. This sequence joins TRBV3-1 (or the pseudogene TRBV3-2) and TRBJ2-5; TRBD2 might be the D (7 bases). V dropped 4 bases and J dropped 2 bases, with 14 bases sitting between them. This CDR3 is built from 15 residues. The germline CDR1 and CDR2 sequences are LGHDT and YNNKEL (reference sequence). The CDR3 here is CASSPPGRGQETQYF. In DNA form, the CDR3 reads TGTGCCAGCAGCCCCCCGGGGAGGGGGCAAGAGACCCAGTACTTC.

CDR3: CASSQDPHGTNYGYTF. For the CDR3, the DNA is TGCGCCAGCAGCCAAGATCCCCACGGGACTAACTATGGCTACACCTTC. V and J are TRBV4-1 and TRBJ1-2, with no clear D. Germline V gene data show CDR1 as MGHRA and CDR2 as YSYEKL. This CDR3 spans 16 amino acids. V lost 0 bases, J lost 0 bases, and 11 bases lay in between.

In DNA form, the CDR3 reads TGTGCCAGCAGCCGGGACACAAAATATGGCTACACCTTC. Translation gives CASSRDTKYGYTF. The chain joins TRBV7-9 to TRBJ1-2, with D perhaps TRBD1 (6 bases). This CDR3 is built from 13 residues. The ends were cut back, 5 bases at V and 5 bases at J, with 12 bases in the middle. Germline assignment: CDR1 SEHNR and CDR2 FQNEAQ (reference sequence). The full variable domain, with the rest looked up from reference TRBV7-9 and TRBJ1-2, is DTGVSQNPRHKITKRGQNVTFRCDPISEHNRLYWYRQTLGQGPEFLTYFQNEAQLEKSRLLSDRFSAERPKGSFSTLEIQRTEQGDSAMYLCASSRDTKYGYTFGSGTRLTVV.

This rearrangement joins TRBV11-2 to TRBJ2-7; the D is unclear. The V gene's germline CDR1 is SGHAT and CDR2 FQNNGV. The CDR3 has 13 amino acids. The V end was cut by 0 bases, the J end by 5 bases, with 8 bases between. The CDR3 coding sequence is TGTGCCAGCAGCTTAGATCTCCCGGACGAGCAGTACTTC. It yields the protein CASSLDLPDEQYF.

This sequence joins TRBV7-9 and TRBJ2-1; D unclear. Germline V lookup: CDR1 SEHNR, CDR2 FQNEAQ (reference sequence). CDR3 length: 14 residues. V lost 5 bases and J 0 bases, leaving 8 bases between the germline ends. The CDR3 loop is CASSLRGSYNEQFF. The DNA for the CDR3 is TGTGCCAGCAGCCTGCGCGGCTCCTACAATGAGCAGTTCTTC.

This clone was detected once. V is TRBV6-5 and J is TRBJ2-1; 7 nucleotides line up with TRBD1. The germline gives CDR1 MNHEY, CDR2 SVGAGI. The trim removed 2 bases at V and 6 bases at J, leaving 10 bases unmatched. The CDR3 totals 16 residues. The CDR3 nucleotides are TGTGCCAGCAGTTACCGGGGACAGCCAAGTAGCAATGAGCAGTTCTTC. It translates to CASSYRGQPSSNEQFF.

The count of this clone is one. The J gene is TRBJ1-2, the V gene TRBV6-1; D gene uncertain. The ends were cut back, 6 bases at V and 0 bases at J, with 8 bases in the middle. Germline V gene data show CDR1 as MNHNS and CDR2 as SASEGT. The CDR3 has 13 amino acids. CDR3 DNA sequence: TGTGCCAGCAGCCAGGATACTAACTATGGCTACACCTTC. Its translation: CASSQDTNYGYTF.

The gene calls are TRBV2 and TRBJ2-6; tentative D call: TRBD1 (7 bases). Between the trimmed V and J ends, which lost 6 bases and 0 bases, there was a span of 24 bases. This CDR3 is built from 20 residues. Germline V gene data show CDR1 as SNHLY and CDR2 as FYNNEI. The chain's CDR3 is CASSTPLGDRDFSGANVLTF. The CDR3 coding sequence is TGTGCCAGCAGCACGCCTTTGGGTGACAGGGACTTCTCTGGGGCCAACGTCCTGACTTTC.

The chain employs TRBV5-1 and TRBJ1-2; 8 nucleotides agree with TRBD1. CDR1 SGHRS and CDR2 YFSETQ come from the germline V gene. The CDR3 totals 15 residues. V trimming: 4 bases; J trimming: 6 bases; junction bases outside the gene matches: 11. CDR3 DNA sequence: TGCGCCAGCAGCCCTGGCCAGACAGGGGCTCATGGCTACACCTTC. Translating it yields CASSPGQTGAHGYTF.

The V call is TRBV29-1, the J call TRBJ1-5; TRBD1 aligns across 9 bases. CDR1 and CDR2 (germline): SQVTM, ANQGSEA. The V gene end was trimmed by 7 bases and the J gene end by 3 bases; junction bases not matched to a gene: 4. CDR3 length equals 13 residues. As DNA, the CDR3 is TGCAGCGCAAGGACAGGGGACAATCAGCCCCAGCATTTT. Residues: CSARTGDNQPQHF.

The chain carries TRBV28 and TRBJ2-7, with D possibly TRBD1 on 6 matching bases. CDR1 and CDR2 (germline): MDHEN, SYDVKM. V lost 5 bases to trimming and J lost 3 bases, with 14 bases between them. This CDR3 spans 14 amino acids. CDR3 coding DNA: TGTGCCAGCAGTGGCCGGGACACCTACTACGAGCAGTACTTC. It specifies CASSGRDTYYEQYF.

The chain carries TRBV24-1 and TRBJ2-5, with D perhaps matching TRBD1 (5 bases). The CDR3 is made up of 13 amino acids. V was cut by 2 bases and J by 4 bases, with 7 bases left in between. Germline assignment: CDR1 KGHDR and CDR2 SFDVKD. In DNA, the CDR3 is TGTGCCACCAGTGATTATAGGGGAGAGACCCAGTACTTC. Protein: CATSDYRGETQYF.

This chain joins TRBV11-2 and TRBJ1-3, with D uncertain. Trimming took 8 bases from V and 3 from J, leaving 20 bases between them. Germline V gene sequence: CDR1 SGHAT, CDR2 FQNNGV. This CDR3 region has 16 residues. The CDR3 DNA is TGTGCCAGCCGCTACGGGAGGGAGGTCGGTGGAAACACCATATATTTT. This encodes CASRYGREVGGNTIYF. Full variable domain (remainder filled in from reference TRBV11-2 and TRBJ1-3): EAGVAQSPRYKIIEKRQSVAFWCNPISGHATLYWYQQILGQGPKLLIQFQNNGVVDDSQLPKDRFSAERLKGVDSTLKIQPAKLEDSAVYLCASRYGREVGGNTIYFGEGSWLTVV.

The chain recombines TRBV5-1 with TRBJ2-2; D not resolved. Trimming cost V 4 bases and J 0 bases, with 16 bases left between them. Germline CDR1 SGHRS, CDR2 YFSETQ. This CDR3 has 17 residues. This CDR3 reads CASSPAQSSANTGELFF. The CDR3 region has the DNA TGCGCCAGCAGCCCCGCACAGAGTTCGGCGAACACCGGGGAGCTGTTTTTT.

The chain couples TRBV2 to TRBJ2-2; TRBD2 is a possible D gene (6 bases). V lost 6 bases, J lost 1 base, and 18 bases lay in between. The CDR3 is 17 amino acids. Looked up from germline, CDR1 is SNHLY and CDR2 is FYNNEI. For the CDR3, the DNA is TGTGCCAGCAGAGATCGAGCGGGTCCCTGGAACACCGGGGAGCTGTTTTTT. Translation: CASRDRAGPWNTGELFF.

As to this clone: This CDR3 is also generated by other DNA sequences in the sample. The chain has TRBV20-1 and TRBJ1-5, with 10 bases lining up with TRBD1. The germline gives CDR1 DFQATT, CDR2 SNEGSKA (reference sequence). V lost 3 bases and J lost 5; bases outside the gene matches: 7. The CDR3 loop spans 15 amino acids. CDR3 protein: CSASRGTGVDQPQHF. Written as DNA, the CDR3 is TGCAGTGCTAGTAGGGGGACAGGGGTCGATCAGCCCCAGCATTTT.